This is a list of T cell receptor beta chains from one sample in a study of CD8 T cells in ankylosing spondylitis. TCRdb re-called the 5' RACE reads with MiXCR, one entry per CDR3 protein. The table records hundreds of thousands of distinct CDR3 sequences, about a sixth of them present only once. The specimen sequenced was blood, either unsorted or a sorted T cell fraction (not recorded which). Source of these receptors: a male donor with ankylosing spondylitis. Each CDR3 is given with its conserved first and last residue. The D gene is left open where the match is weak. Clone size appears in some rows only: once, few, many, or a class for an expanded clone.

V gene	J gene	D gene	clone size	CDR3 DNA	CDR3 protein
TRBV7-9	TRBJ2-2	NA	NA	TGTGCCAGCAGCCCCCGGCAGGGGAACGCCGGGGAGCTGTTTTTT	CASSPRQGNAGELFF
TRBV7-2	TRBJ1-4	NA	NA	TGTGCCAGCAGCTTAAGTATCGGCTCAGCAGGGGAAAAACTGTTTTTT	CASSLSIGSAGEKLFF
TRBV5-5	TRBJ2-3	NA	NA	TGTGCCAGCAGCTTAATCCTGGGGACTGCAGATACGCAGTATTTT	CASSLILGTADTQYF
TRBV7-2	TRBJ2-2	NA	NA	TGTGCCAGCAGCTCTCCGAACACCGGGGAGCTGTTTTTT	CASSSPNTGELFF
TRBV9	TRBJ2-1	NA	NA	TGTGCCAGCAGCGTAGGGCCACGGCGGGATGAGCAGTTCTTC	CASSVGPRRDEQFF
TRBV20-1	TRBJ2-3	NA	NA	TGCAGTGCTAGGGACCCTTTCACAGATACGCAGTATTTT	CSARDPFTDTQYF
TRBV5-6	TRBJ2-7	TRBD1	NA	TGTGCCAGCAGAAACAGGGGGACGTACGAGCAGTACTTC	CASRNRGTYEQYF
TRBV20-1	TRBJ2-5	NA	few	TGCAGTGCTAGCAACAGGGTAGAGACCCAGTACTTC	CSASNRVETQYF
TRBV6-1	TRBJ2-7	NA	few	TGTGCCAGCAGTGAATACAGGGTCCACGAGCAGTACTTC	CASSEYRVHEQYF
TRBV6-1	TRBJ2-2	NA	NA	TGTGCCAGCAGTGAAGAAAAGGGGCGCGGCTGGGAGCTGTTTTTT	CASSEEKGRGWELFF
TRBV24-1	TRBJ1-1	TRBD1	few	TGTGCCGCTAGGCCGGGACAGCCCTACACTGAAGCTTTCTTT	CAARPGQPYTEAFF
TRBV27	TRBJ1-1	NA	few	TGTGCCAGCAGTTTGACGGCTTTGAACACTGAAGCTTTCTTT	CASSLTALNTEAFF
TRBV20-1	TRBJ1-1	NA	few	TGCAGTGCTAGAGATCTGCACACTGAAGCTTTCTTT	CSARDLHTEAFF
TRBV7-3	TRBJ2-1	NA	NA	TGTGCCAGCAGCTTTGCGGAGACGGGCTATGAGCAGTTCTTC	CASSFAETGYEQFF
TRBV30	TRBJ2-7	TRBD1	NA	TGTGCCTGGATCGTCGGGACAGGACCCTACGAGCAGTACTTC	CAWIVGTGPYEQYF
TRBV5-1	TRBJ2-7	TRBD1	few	TGCGCCAGCAGCTTGCGACAGGGATCCCCCTACGAGCAGTACTTC	CASSLRQGSPYEQYF
TRBV12-3/TRBV12-4	TRBJ1-2	NA	few	TGTGCCAGCTCCCAGGGCTACACCTTC	CASSQGYTF
TRBV4-2	TRBJ2-7	TRBD2	many	TGTGCCAGCAGCCCCGGACTAGCGGGAGAAAACCGTTACTACGAGCAGTACTTC	CASSPGLAGENRYYEQYF
TRBV5-6	TRBJ2-5	NA	NA	TGTGCCAGCAGCGGGGTGGGGACATGGGAGTCAGAGACCCAGTACTTC	CASSGVGTWESETQYF
TRBV12-3/TRBV12-4	TRBJ1-6	TRBD1	many	TGTGCCAGCAGTCCACAGGGGACGTTTAATTCACCCCTCCACTTT	CASSPQGTFNSPLHF
TRBV28	TRBJ1-1	NA	NA	TGTGCCAGCAGTGGGTCCCCAAGGGGGGACACTGAAGCTTTCTTT	CASSGSPRGDTEAFF
TRBV6-1	TRBJ1-4	NA	few	TGTGCCAGCAGTGAACCGGGTGGTGAAAAACTGTTTTTT	CASSEPGGEKLFF
TRBV18	TRBJ2-5	NA	few	TGTGCCAGCTCACCGGGCCCGCAAGGGACCCAGTACTTC	CASSPGPQGTQYF
TRBV6-1	TRBJ1-1	TRBD1	NA	TGTGCCAGCAGACGGGACAGGGAGAGCACTGAAGCTTTCTTT	CASRRDRESTEAFF
TRBV27	TRBJ2-3	TRBD2	NA	TGTGCCAGCAGTTTATACTCAGCGGGGCGGGCAGATACGCAGTATTTT	CASSLYSAGRADTQYF
TRBV5-1	TRBJ2-1	TRBD2	NA	TGCGCCAGCAGCCGCCGGACTAGCGGGGGGGCCAGCTCCTACAATGAGCAGTTCTTC	CASSRRTSGGASSYNEQFF
TRBV18	TRBJ1-2	NA	NA	TGTGCCAGCTCGCTCGGGTTGGACGAATACTATGGCTACACCTTC	CASSLGLDEYYGYTF
TRBV20-1	TRBJ1-1	NA	few	TGCAGTGCTAGAGGGGGTGAAAAGGGGAACACTGAAGCTTTCTTT	CSARGGEKGNTEAFF
TRBV11-1	TRBJ2-3	TRBD2	NA	TGTGCCAGCAGGAGGCTAGCGGGACGAGGGGGAGATACGCAGTATTTT	CASRRLAGRGGDTQYF
TRBV18	TRBJ1-1	TRBD1	NA	TGTGCCAGCGCTCGGGACAGGGCAATCACTAAAGCTTTCTTT	CASARDRAITKAFF
TRBV20-1	TRBJ2-7	TRBD2	few	TGCAGTGCTAGAGATAGACCGGGAGGTTTCAACGAGCAGTACTTC	CSARDRPGGFNEQYF
TRBV4-1	TRBJ2-3	NA	few	TGCGCCAGCAGCCAAGCAAGGCCATCCCCGGACAAGCAATTTTGGTTAGATACGCAGTATTTT	CASSQARPSPDKQFWLDTQYF
TRBV7-9	TRBJ2-3	NA	few	TGTGCCAGCAGCTTATTAAGTCAAGGGGTGAATACGCAGTATTTT	CASSLLSQGVNTQYF
TRBV12-3/TRBV12-4	TRBJ2-7	NA	NA	TGTGCCAGCAGTTTAAGTCAGGGGTTCTACGAGCAGTACTTC	CASSLSQGFYEQYF
TRBV28	TRBJ1-1	NA	NA	TGTGGCAGCACTATAAGCGCACTTGGGGATACTGAAGCTTTCTTT	CGSTISALGDTEAFF
TRBV10-2	TRBJ2-7	NA	NA	TGCGCCAGCAGTGAGTCGAGTGCGCTCTGGACAGCCTACGAGCAGTACTTC	CASSESSALWTAYEQYF
TRBV15	TRBJ2-1	NA	NA	TGTGCCACCAGCAGAGATGTCCCGACCAATGAGCAGTTCTTC	CATSRDVPTNEQFF
TRBV6-5	TRBJ2-2	NA	NA	TGTGCCAGCAGTTACTCTTGGACGAACACCGGGGAGCTGTTTTTT	CASSYSWTNTGELFF
TRBV20-1	TRBJ1-1	NA	few	TGCAGTGCTAAAAGCCCCGGGCGGGGTACTGAAGCTTTCTTT	CSAKSPGRGTEAFF
TRBV12-3/TRBV12-4	TRBJ2-5	NA	many	TGTGCCAGCAGTTTAGGGGGCAGGGGAGAGACCCAGTACTTC	CASSLGGRGETQYF
TRBV5-1	TRBJ1-4	NA	NA	TGCGCCAGCAGCTTGGCCATGGGGCCTGGAACTAATGAAAAACTGTTTTTT	CASSLAMGPGTNEKLFF
TRBV5-1	TRBJ2-5	NA	few	TGCGCCAGCAGCTTGCGCCCCCCAGCTGAGACCCAGTACTTC	CASSLRPPAETQYF
TRBV28	TRBJ1-1	NA	NA	TGTGCCAGCAACCCGGGGGGGGCTCCGAACACTGAAGCTTTCTTT	CASNPGGAPNTEAFF
TRBV6-5	TRBJ1-2	NA	NA	NA	CASSFLAGRKGYGYTF
TRBV30	TRBJ2-7	TRBD1	NA	TGTGCCTGGAGTCGGGGACAGGGATCCTACGACCAGTACTTC	CAWSRGQGSYDQYF
TRBV29-1	TRBJ2-1	NA	many	TGCAGCGTTGAAGATCTCGGCTACAATGAGCAGTTCTTC	CSVEDLGYNEQFF
TRBV6-5	TRBJ2-1	TRBD1	NA	TGTGCCAGCAGTTACTCGACGGGACAGGGGGGTAATGAGCAGTTCTTC	CASSYSTGQGGNEQFF
TRBV15	TRBJ1-1	NA	NA	TGTGCCACCAGCAGAGATCTACGGGGCGCGGGGACTGAAGCTTTCTTT	CATSRDLRGAGTEAFF
TRBV29-1	TRBJ2-7	NA	NA	TGCAGCGTTGAAAGAGGAGTCGGCTACGAGCAGTACTTC	CSVERGVGYEQYF
TRBV5-8	TRBJ2-3	NA	few	TGTGCCAGCAGCTTGGGAAAACAGAGCACAGATACGCAGTATTTT	CASSLGKQSTDTQYF
TRBV29-1	TRBJ1-3	NA	NA	TGCAGCGCGTCTGGGGAAGGCAAAGGAAACACCATATATTTT	CSASGEGKGNTIYF
TRBV15	TRBJ2-1	TRBD2	NA	TGTGCCACCAGCAGTAGCCAGTTTAGCGGGAGGGCCTACAATGAGCAGTTCTTC	CATSSSQFSGRAYNEQFF
TRBV5-1	TRBJ2-7	TRBD2	few	TGCGCCAGCAAGGCGGGGGGCCCTGCCTACGAGCAGTACTTC	CASKAGGPAYEQYF
TRBV4-1	TRBJ2-1	TRBD2	NA	TGCGCCAGCAGCCAAGAGGTGCTAGCGGGGGCCGGAGAGCAGTTCTTC	CASSQEVLAGAGEQFF
TRBV3-1	TRBJ2-5	TRBD2	NA	TGTGCCAGCAGCTATATAGCGGGTCAAGAGACCCAGTACTTC	CASSYIAGQETQYF
TRBV6-5	TRBJ2-3	TRBD2	few	TGTGCCAGCAGTTATGGGCTAGCGGGAGGAGCAGATACGCAGTATTTT	CASSYGLAGGADTQYF
TRBV10-3	TRBJ2-2	TRBD2	NA	TGTGCCATCCCCGCGTCTAGCGGGATCGCCGGGGAGCTGTTTTTT	CAIPASSGIAGELFF
TRBV12-3/TRBV12-4	TRBJ1-3	NA	NA	TGTGCCAGCAGTTTTATGGACAGAATTCTTGGAAACACCATATATTTT	CASSFMDRILGNTIYF
TRBV20-1	TRBJ2-3	TRBD2	NA	TGCAGTGCTAGAGGACTAGCGGGCTTCGAGGTAACAGATACGCAGTATTTT	CSARGLAGFEVTDTQYF
TRBV3-1	TRBJ1-3	NA	NA	TGTGCCAGCACCCAGACGGAAAGTGGAAACACCATATATTTT	CASTQTESGNTIYF